A single T cell receptor (beta chain) is shown here with its context. This record comes from a study of blood T cell repertoires in COVID-19. Method: immunoSEQ multiplex PCR; TCRdb's copy keeps in-frame clones and lacks some. The data contain some 200,000 clones, about 86% of them singletons. This CDR3 has 14 residues. This clonotype was sampled from a woman in her twenties or thirties who had recovered from COVID-19. The material sequenced was peripheral blood. The chain joins TRBV21-1 to TRBJ2-3; whether TRBD2, the table's D call, matches the DNA was not checked. TRBV21-1 is marked as a pseudogene. The CDR3 loop is CASSPAGDTDTQYF. The CDR3 DNA reads TGTGCCAGCAGCCCAGCGGGAGACACAGATACGCAGTATTTT.